One sample yielded the 5 T cell receptor beta chains listed below, sequenced in a study of T cells in Graves' hyperthyroidism and ophthalmopathy (dated by TCRdb to between 2019 and 2020). Library preparation was by multiplex PCR. Sequencing took place on an Illumina HiSeq 2000. The TCR beta CDR3 regions were amplified from RNA transcripts. A first-round RT-PCR of the TCR CDR3 used the HTBI primer set with the Qiagen OneStep RT-PCR kit. TCRdb ran its own pipeline on the public reads, namely fastp trimming at Q25 and MiXCR clone calling, and kept in-frame beta chains. Rows merge per CDR3 protein into single entries with the most common DNA and genes. Within this sample are about 37,000 distinct CDR3 sequences, with about 47% of them counted one time only. The top ten constitute roughly 15% of the sample. Sequenced: blood. The source is a man aged 35-49 years with Graves' ophthalmopathy.

The gene calls are TRBV5-6 and TRBJ1-2; D is possibly TRBD1 (5 bases). Per germline, CDR1 SGHDT and CDR2 YYEEEE. This CDR3 is built from 15 residues. The germline V and J ends were trimmed by 4 bases and 2 bases, with 15 bases remaining between them. CDR3 residues: CASSLRGKTNYGYTF. In nucleotides, the CDR3 is TGTGCCAGCAGCCTCCGGGGCAAGACCAACTATGGCTACACCTTC.

This clonotype has more than one count but fewer than ten. The chain combines TRBV7-6 with TRBJ2-5; TRBD2 might be the D (6 bases). Germline lookup yields CDR1 SGHVS and CDR2 FNYEAQ. CDR3 size: 13 residues. The V gene lost 1 base and the J gene lost 9 bases, with 12 bases spanning the gap. CDR3 DNA sequence: TGTGCCAGCAGCTTAGGGGGGGAGCAGCCCCAGTACTTC. It is translated as CASSLGGEQPQYF.

Regarding this clonotype: At one of its ends the junction is not consistent with the germline gene, which may arise from a read error. The rearrangement joins TRBV13 to TRBJ1-1, with D maybe TRBD1 (6 bases). CDR1 and CDR2 from the germline V gene are PRHDT and FYEKMQ (reference sequence). CDR3 length: 15 residues. The chain's CDR3 is CAGSPFGGGQTGAFF. CDR3 DNA sequence: TGTGCCGGCAGCCCATTCGGGGGGGGCCAGACTGGAGCTTTCTTT.

This clonotype was observed at least ten times. This chain joins TRBV28 and TRBJ1-1, with a weak D call TRBD1 (6 bases). The CDR3 has 13 amino acids. Trimming shortened V by 5 bases and J by 10 bases, and 17 bases separated the two germline ends. Germline CDR1 MDHEN, CDR2 SYDVKM. As DNA, the CDR3 is TGTGCCAGCAGTCCCCGACAGGTTATCGTAGCTTTCTTT. Amino acid sequence: CASSPRQVIVAFF.

This clonotype was seen many times. The rearrangement joins TRBV5-5 to TRBJ2-1; a possible D gene is TRBD1 (5 bases). Germline CDR1 and CDR2: SGHKS and YYEKEE (reference sequence). CDR3 length: 15 amino acids. V shed 1 base and J shed 6 bases, with 14 bases lying between them. The CDR3 DNA reads TGTGCCAGCAGCTTGCAAGGGGCCCGCACCAATGAGCAGTTCTTC. This gives the protein CASSLQGARTNEQFF. The full variable domain, in which reference TRBV5-5 and TRBJ2-1 provide the parts outside the CDR3, is DAGVTQSPTHLIKTRGQQVTLRCSPISGHKSVSWYQQVLGQGPQFIFQYYEKEERGRGNFPDRFSARQFPNYSSELNVNALLLGDSALYLCASSLQGARTNEQFFGPGTRLTVL.